One and the same sample provided the 14 T cell receptor beta chains below, sequenced in a study of persistence of HIV-infected CD4 T cells. Their specific antigens are unknown. Cells were stimulated with CMV-infected fibroblast lysates at 8 to 10 ug/mL. CD40L/CD69 double-negative CD45RO-high memory CD4+ T cells were collected. This was the immunoSEQ version 4 assay in survey mode. Only in-frame clones appear in the TCRdb table, and some are missing; sequencing was by immunoSEQ multiplex PCR. The repertoire holds roughly 34,000 clones, with 82% as singletons. Sequencing used CD4+ T cells sorted from PBMCs after roughly 18-hour stimulation, obtained from a patient who received antiretroviral therapy. These receptors all come from an adult woman with HIV who was CMV-seropositive.

The chain recombines TRBV2 with TRBJ1-2; D is unclear. Germline-derived CDR1 and CDR2 are SNHLY and FYNNEI. The CDR3 extends over 12 amino acids. Trimming took 6 bases from V and 6 from J, leaving 11 bases between them. For the CDR3, the DNA is TGTGCCAGCAGGCAAACCCAAGATGGCTACACCTTC. Protein sequence: CASRQTQDGYTF.

For the CDR3, the DNA is TGTGCCAGCAGCTTAGCGCGGTCCAGAGCGACTAACTATGGCTACACCTTC. Its translation: CASSLARSRATNYGYTF. The V gene is TRBV7-2, the J gene TRBJ1-2; D is uncertain. The V end was cut by 0 bases, the J end by 0 bases, with 14 bases between. Germline V CDR1 and CDR2: SGHTA, FQGNSA. The CDR3 length is 17 residues.

This clone appeared once. The CDR3 DNA is TGTGCCAGCAGCTTAAACGGGGGCATCACCGGGGAGCTGTTTTTT. Protein: CASSLNGGITGELFF. The genes are TRBV7-7 and TRBJ2-2; TRBD1 or TRBD2 may be the D gene (6 bases each). Germline-derived CDR1 and CDR2 are SSHAT and FNYEAQ (reference sequence). V was trimmed by 2 bases and J by 4 bases, leaving 11 bases between them. This CDR3 is 15 amino acids long.

The chain couples TRBV19 to TRBJ1-1, with a weak D call TRBD1 (5 bases). This CDR3 has 15 amino acids. In germline, CDR1 is LNHDA, CDR2 SQIVND (reference sequence). V gave up 7 bases and J gave up 4 bases, with 19 bases separating them. CDR3 DNA sequence: TGTGCCAGTATTATCAGGGTTTTTGAGGGCACTGAAGCTTTCTTT. This encodes CASIIRVFEGTEAFF.

This chain joins TRBV7-2 and TRBJ1-3; D is undetermined. V gave up 5 bases and J gave up 4 bases, with 9 bases separating them. CDR3 size: 13 residues. Germline CDR1 is SGHTA and CDR2 is FQGNSA. CDR3 region: CASSPNGGNTIYF. For the CDR3, the DNA is TGTGCCAGCAGCCCGAATGGGGGAAACACCATATATTTT.

The chain carries TRBV3-1 (or the pseudogene TRBV3-2) and TRBJ1-1; D unresolved. Germline V gives CDR1 LGHDT, CDR2 YNNKEL (reference sequence). V gave up 0 bases and J gave up 5 bases, with 10 bases separating them. CDR3 size: 14 residues. The chain's CDR3 is CASSQDKVGTEAFF. Here the CDR3 DNA reads TGTGCCAGCAGCCAAGATAAGGTTGGGACTGAAGCTTTCTTT.

The CDR3 sequence is CASSLGSTGDIANYGYTF. The CDR3 DNA is TGTGCCAGCAGCTTAGGGTCGACAGGGGATATAGCTAACTATGGCTACACCTTC. The chain combines TRBV7-6 with TRBJ1-2; 8 bases agree with TRBD1. From germline, CDR1 is SGHVS and CDR2 FNYEAQ. The trim removed 1 base at V and 0 bases at J, leaving 10 bases unmatched. This CDR3 region has 18 residues. The variable domain in full, completed from reference TRBV7-6 and TRBJ1-2, reads GAGVSQSPRYKVTKRGQDVALRCDPISGHVSLYWYRQALGQGPEFLTYFNYEAQQDKSGLPNDRFSAERPEGSISTLTIQRTEQRDSAMYRCASSLGSTGDIANYGYTFGSGTRLTVV.

The chain's CDR3 is CASSPGTLNQPQHF. CDR3 in DNA: TGCGCCAGCAGCCCTGGGACACTTAATCAGCCCCAGCATTTT. The rearrangement uses TRBV4-3 and TRBJ1-5, with D possibly being TRBD1 (6 bases). CDR3 size: 14 residues. V was pared by 4 bases and J by 4 bases, with 11 bases between. CDR1 LGHNA and CDR2 YSLEER come from the germline V gene.

The V and J genes are TRBV21-1 and TRBJ2-7. TRBV21-1 is an annotated pseudogene. There are 15 residues in the CDR3. The CDR3 reads CASSTSGPRSYEQYF. The CDR3 nucleotides read TGTGCCAGCAGCACTTCAGGTCCGAGGTCCTACGAGCAGTACTTC.

V and J are TRBV7-9 and TRBJ1-2; D is unclear. Deletions cut 1 base from V and 5 bases from J, with 14 bases between. In germline, CDR1 is SEHNR, CDR2 FQNEAQ (reference sequence). The CDR3 sequence is 15 residues long. CDR3 bases: TGTGCCAGCAGCTTAGAATCAGGCCGTAATTATGGCTACACCTTC. Its translation: CASSLESGRNYGYTF.

The DNA of the CDR3 is TGTGCCAGCAGGGCAGGGGGCCAGAACACTGAAGCTTTCTTT. Translating it yields CASRAGGQNTEAFF. The genes are TRBV3-1 (or the pseudogene TRBV3-2) and TRBJ1-1; 8 bases fit TRBD1. The germline CDR1 and CDR2 sequences are LGHDT and YNNKEL (reference sequence). The CDR3 loop spans 14 amino acids. Trimming took 6 bases from V and 1 from J; bases not matched to a gene: 4.

The chain joins TRBV5-1 to TRBJ2-7, with D maybe TRBD2 (6 bases). CDR1 and CDR2 (germline): SGHRS, YFSETQ. There are 13 residues in the CDR3. The germline V and J ends were trimmed by 1 base and 6 bases, with 11 bases remaining between them. DNA of the CDR3: TGCGCCAGCAGCTTGCGGGAGAGGTTCGAGCAGTACTTC. Amino acid sequence: CASSLRERFEQYF.

This clone was detected only a few times. The chain couples TRBV27 to TRBJ2-3; D is ambiguous. Trimming shortened V by 3 bases and J by 2 bases, and 15 bases separated the two germline ends. This CDR3 region has 16 residues. Germline CDR1 reads MNHEY; CDR2 reads SMNVEV (reference sequence). The CDR3 protein is CASSFDSLLITDTQYF. CDR3 nucleotides: TGTGCCAGCAGTTTTGACTCCCTCCTAATCACAGATACGCAGTATTTT.

This clone was seen a handful of times. This chain uses TRBV12-3 or TRBV12-4 with TRBJ1-2; the D is unclear. The V end lost 2 bases, the J end lost 8 bases, and 9 bases lay between the germline ends. The CDR3 contains 12 residues. The CDR3 sequence: CASSLMGGGYTF. The CDR3 DNA sequence: TGTGCCAGCAGTTTAATGGGAGGCGGCTACACCTTC.